The rows below give T cell receptor beta chains drawn from one sample of a study of T cell responses to AZD1222 COVID-19 vaccine. Libraries were prepared by immunoSEQ multiplex PCR; TCRdb keeps only in-frame clonotypes and omits some of them. The table has 95,000 to 150,000 clones, approximately 88% seen once. The sequencing here drew on peripheral blood, taken on day 0 of AZD1222 vaccination. The receptors were sampled from an adult in good health. The CDR3 runs from the conserved cysteine through the conserved F or W. Fields, in order: V gene, J gene, D gene, clone size, CDR3 DNA, CDR3 protein. D genes are given only for firm matches. Only some rows state a clone size, as once, few, many or a class for expanded clones.

TRBV5-1	TRBJ2-6	.	.	TGCGCCAGCTGCCAGGGGGGGAGAGCTGGGGCCAACGTCCTGACTTTC	CASCQGGRAGANVLTF
TRBV6-5	TRBJ1-1	TRBD1	.	TGTGCCAGCATTCTACAGGGGCCCGAAGCTTTCTTT	CASILQGPEAFF
TRBV15	TRBJ2-7	.	.	TGTGCCACCAGCAGAGGCGAGGGCCTTTTCTACGAGCAGTACTTC	CATSRGEGLFYEQYF
TRBV5-1	TRBJ1-2	.	.	TGCGCCAGCAGCTTAGAGGGTGGCTACACCTTC	CASSLEGGYTF
TRBV3-1/TRBV3-2	TRBJ2-1	TRBD2	.	TGTGCCAGCAGCTTGAGCGGGGGGGTCCACAATGAGCAGTTCTTC	CASSLSGGVHNEQFF
TRBV5-6	TRBJ2-3	.	many	TGTGCCAGCAGCGGGCAGGGTGGGGATACGCAGTATTTT	CASSGQGGDTQYF
TRBV6-5	TRBJ1-2	.	.	TGTGCCAGCTACGAACGGGACAACTATGGCTACACCTTC	CASYERDNYGYTF
TRBV5-5	TRBJ1-1	.	.	TGTGCCAGCAGCTTGGACACAAAACTTGAAGCTTTCTTT	CASSLDTKLEAFF
TRBV7-9	TRBJ2-1	TRBD1	once	TGTGCCACCCGGGACAGCAACAATGAGCAGTTCTTC	CATRDSNNEQFF
TRBV5-4	TRBJ1-5	.	.	TGTGCCAGCAGCCTCAGGGGATCCAATCAGCCCCAGCATTTT	CASSLRGSNQPQHF
TRBV6-5	TRBJ1-5	TRBD1	once	TGTGCCAGCAGCCCGACAGGGGGCAATCAGCCCCAGCATTTT	CASSPTGGNQPQHF
TRBV3-1/TRBV3-2	TRBJ1-2	.	.	TGTGCCAGCAGCCAGCTCCGGGGACCCTTGGATGGCTACACCTTC	CASSQLRGPLDGYTF
TRBV6-5	TRBJ2-3	TRBD2	.	TGTGCCAGCAGTTCCGGTAGCGGGGGGGTCACAGATACGCAGTATTTT	CASSSGSGGVTDTQYF
TRBV15	TRBJ2-6	.	.	TGTGCCACCAGCAGAGAGCGAACTAGATCTGGGGCCAACGTCCTGACTTTC	CATSRERTRSGANVLTF
TRBV11-2	TRBJ2-2	.	few	TGTGCCAGCAGCCTGACAGACACCGGGGAGCTGTTTTTT	CASSLTDTGELFF
TRBV5-6	TRBJ2-5	.	.	TGTGCCAGCAGCCTCGGGACGGGGTCAGCAGAGACCCAGTACTTC	CASSLGTGSAETQYF
TRBV7-6	TRBJ2-6	.	.	TGTGCCAGCAGCTCACAGGGTATTGCCGGGGCCAACGTCCTGACTTTC	CASSSQGIAGANVLTF
TRBV6-2/TRBV6-3	TRBJ2-4	.	.	TGTGCCAGCAGTTATCACCCCTCTCTTGTAAACATTCAGTACTTC	CASSYHPSLVNIQYF
TRBV5-4	TRBJ2-3	.	.	TGTGCCAGCAGCCAAGGACCAAGCACAGATACGCAGTATTTT	CASSQGPSTDTQYF
TRBV29-1	TRBJ1-1	TRBD1	.	TGCAGCCTGCCGGCCGGGACAGGGAGAATATGGAACACTGAAGCTTTCTTT	CSLPAGTGRIWNTEAFF
TRBV29-1	TRBJ1-3	TRBD1	few	TGCAGCGTTGAAGAGACAGGGAACACCATATATTTT	CSVEETGNTIYF
TRBV9	TRBJ1-6	.	.	TGTGCCAGCAGCGTAGAGTTGGGACCGGGTATTTCACCCCTCCACTTT	CASSVELGPGISPLHF
TRBV7-2	TRBJ1-1	.	.	TGTGCCAGCAGCTTAGCGCTCGGGGTTGAAGCTTTCTTT	CASSLALGVEAFF
TRBV6-4	TRBJ2-2	TRBD2	.	TGTGCCAGCAGCCCGGGACTAGCGGGCGGGGAGCTGTTTTTT	CASSPGLAGGELFF
TRBV6-2/TRBV6-3	TRBJ2-2	.	.	TGTGCCAGCAGCCCTACCGCCGGGGAGCTGTTTTTT	CASSPTAGELFF
TRBV6-5	TRBJ1-2	.	.	TGTGCCAGCAGTTACGAGACATTCTATGGCTACACCTTC	CASSYETFYGYTF
TRBV19	TRBJ1-2	.	.	TGTGCCAGTAGTATGGAGGTCCGGACCAAAGGCTACACCTTC	CASSMEVRTKGYTF
TRBV7-9	TRBJ2-3	TRBD2	.	TGTGCCAGCAGCTTAGCGCAGGCGGGGGACACAGATACGCAGTATTTT	CASSLAQAGDTDTQYF
TRBV18	TRBJ1-4	.	few	TGTGCCAGCTCACCCTCGGTGGATAATGAAAAACTGTTTTTT	CASSPSVDNEKLFF
TRBV4-2	TRBJ2-1	TRBD2	.	TGTGCCAGCAGCCAAGATATAGTAGCGGGGAATGAGCAGTTCTTC	CASSQDIVAGNEQFF
TRBV29-1	TRBJ2-7	.	.	TGCAGCGTCTTATCGGGGATGTACGAGCAGTACTTC	CSVLSGMYEQYF
TRBV19	TRBJ1-2	TRBD1	.	TGTGCCAGTAGTCCAGGGGACAGGGTGGGCGGCTACACCTTC	CASSPGDRVGGYTF
TRBV11-1	TRBJ1-4	.	.	TGTGCCAGCAGCCCCCCAGGGGCTAAGGAAAAACTGTTTTTT	CASSPPGAKEKLFF
TRBV3-1/TRBV3-2	TRBJ2-3	.	.	TGTGCCAGCAGCCACTGGGAGCGCGGGGTCACAGATACGCAGTATTTT	CASSHWERGVTDTQYF
TRBV9	TRBJ1-1	TRBD1	once	TGTGCCAGCAGCAAAACAGGGGCCTCTGAAGCTTTCTTT	CASSKTGASEAFF
TRBV9	TRBJ1-1	.	.	TGTGCCAGCAGCGTGATGGGTGGCACTGAAGCTTTCTTT	CASSVMGGTEAFF
TRBV29-1	TRBJ1-2	TRBD1	.	TGCAGCGACTTGCTTGACAGGGGTGGCTACACCTTC	CSDLLDRGGYTF
TRBV7-8	TRBJ1-2	TRBD1	.	TGTGCCAGCAGCTTATATCCGAGGGGGCTTAGCTATGGCTACACCTTC	CASSLYPRGLSYGYTF
TRBV5-4	TRBJ2-7	.	.	TGTGCCAGCAGCTGGGGCAGGGACTACGAGCAGTACTTC	CASSWGRDYEQYF